This T cell receptor beta chain was identified in a study of T cell changes during pregnancy in multiple sclerosis. This CDR3 is 15 amino acids long. V gave up 5 bases and J gave up 4 bases, with 15 bases separating them. The germline gives CDR1 MNHEY, CDR2 SVGAGI. The repertoire was sequenced with immunoSEQ multiplex PCR; TCRdb's copy has only in-frame clones and lacks some. The table records roughly 57,000 clones, around 89% of them present only once. This receptor was obtained from a female donor with multiple sclerosis, enrolled in a pregnancy study. The genes are TRBV6-5 and TRBJ1-5; TRBD1 might be the D (5 bases). The sample here was peripheral blood, taken in the first trimester of pregnancy. CDR3 in amino acids: CASSKEGPWNQPQHF. The CDR3 bases are TGTGCCAGCAGTAAGGAGGGGCCATGGAATCAGCCCCAGCATTTT.